These 10 T cell receptor beta chains share one sample of origin, sequenced in a study of shared clonotypes between healthy human individuals. The data were produced by immunoSEQ multiplex PCR, yet TCRdb's version contains in-frame clones alone and is incomplete. The sample consists of about 680,000 clones, about three quarters of them appearing once. The sequenced sample consisted of memory CD4+ T cells sorted from blood. Specified subset: CD45RA-negative fraction. These TCRs come from a woman in her 30s in good health.

Details on this clone: Other DNA sequences from this sample encode an identical CDR3 as well. The chain has TRBV5-1 and TRBJ2-7, with 8 bases lining up with TRBD2. The CDR3 runs 14 residues. V was pared by 4 bases and J by 4 bases, with 7 bases of the junction left unmatched. CDR1 is SGHRS and CDR2 is YFSETQ in the germline V gene. The CDR3 region is CASSTGLATYEQYF. The DNA for the CDR3 is TGCGCCAGCAGCACTGGACTAGCTACATACGAGCAGTACTTC.

The chain couples TRBV2 to TRBJ2-1; D call uncertain. Germline V gives CDR1 SNHLY, CDR2 FYNNEI. Trimming pared 8 bases from V and 0 bases from J, leaving 11 bases between. The CDR3 has 14 residues. The CDR3 DNA reads as TGTGCCAGCGCGAGTGGATTCTCCTACAATGAGCAGTTCTTC. Translated: CASASGFSYNEQFF.

This chain uses TRBV5-1 with TRBJ2-2; 9 nucleotides match TRBD2. The CDR3 has 15 residues. V shed 6 bases and J 4 bases; nucleotides not matched to a gene: 7. The germline V gene encodes CDR1 SGHRS and CDR2 YFSETQ. The CDR3 DNA is TGCGCCAGCACCGAAGCGGGAGGACTCACCGGGGAGCTGTTTTTT. This codes for CASTEAGGLTGELFF.

This clone was found once. This chain uses TRBV11-3 with TRBJ2-7; 7 nucleotides line up with TRBD1. CDR3 size: 12 residues. Trimming at V came to 6 bases and at J to 7 bases, leaving 6 bases not matched to a gene. Germline values: CDR1 SGHNT, CDR2 YENEEA. CDR3 sequence: CASREGGSEQYF. DNA for the CDR3: TGTGCCAGCAGAGAAGGGGGCTCAGAGCAGTACTTC.

The chain joins TRBV2 to TRBJ1-5; a weak D match, TRBD1 (6 bases). V lost 7 bases, J lost 3 bases, and 16 bases lay in between. Germline values: CDR1 SNHLY, CDR2 FYNNEI. The CDR3 length is 15 residues. The CDR3 DNA is TGTGCCAGCAAAGGGGGATATCTTGTCAATCAGCCCCAGCATTTT. This codes for CASKGGYLVNQPQHF.

About this clone: The sample holds other DNA sequences that translate to the same CDR3. This sequence joins TRBV11-2 and TRBJ2-5; D call uncertain. Germline V lookup: CDR1 SGHAT, CDR2 FQNNGV. The ends were cut back, 3 bases at V and 1 base at J, with 6 bases in the middle. CDR3 length: 13 amino acids. Written as DNA, the CDR3 is TGTGCCAGCAGCTTGGGCAGCCAAGAGACCCAGTACTTC. The encoded protein is CASSLGSQETQYF.

The V gene is TRBV6-5, the J gene TRBJ1-5; D gene ambiguous. This CDR3 has 13 residues. CDR1 MNHEY and CDR2 SVGAGI come from the germline V gene. Trimming removed 9 bases at V and 5 bases at J, with 14 bases between. CDR3 sequence reads: CASRGPGDQPQHF. The CDR3 DNA reads TGTGCCAGTCGAGGCCCCGGCGATCAGCCCCAGCATTTT.

This clone has just one count. V and J are TRBV15 and TRBJ1-1; the match to TRBD1 covers 7 bases. Per germline, CDR1 LNHNV and CDR2 YYDKDF (reference sequence). V gave up 1 base and J gave up 0 bases; unmatched junction bases: 5. This CDR3 is built from 16 residues. In DNA, the CDR3 is TGTGCCACCAGCAGAGGACAGGGTGTCGTGAACACTGAAGCTTTCTTT. Protein sequence: CATSRGQGVVNTEAFF.

The chain links TRBV11-2 to TRBJ1-5; maybe TRBD1 (5 bases). In germline, CDR1 is SGHAT, CDR2 FQNNGV. Trimming shortened V by 5 bases and J by 4 bases, and 15 bases separated the two germline ends. The CDR3 is made up of 15 amino acids. The CDR3 reads CASSLQTGGNQPQHF. The CDR3 DNA follows: TGTGCCAGCAGCCTCCAGACGGGGGGAAATCAGCCCCAGCATTTT.

The chain has TRBV5-1 and TRBJ2-3; D gene ambiguous. The CDR3 spans 14 residues. From germline, CDR1 is SGHRS and CDR2 YFSETQ. Trimming took 7 bases from V and 5 from J, leaving 17 bases between them. Here the CDR3 reads CASYSGTLGDTQYF. The CDR3, as DNA: TGCGCCAGCTATTCGGGTACCCTAGGAGATACGCAGTATTTT.